This TCR beta chain was obtained from a study of identical twins. V dropped 3 bases and J dropped 3 bases, with 12 bases sitting between them. The CDR3 is 14 residues long. Using its own MiXCR run on the 5' RACE reads, TCRdb lists one record per CDR3 protein. This table has 450,000 to 650,000 distinct CDR3 sequences, 12% to 15% appearing once. The same data also contributed to another study, on yellow fever vaccine responses in identical twins.

The origin of this receptor is a woman between 18 and 29 years old in good health. The rearrangement uses TRBV12-3 or TRBV12-4 and TRBJ2-7; unclear D gene. Sequenced input: CD4+ T cells sorted from blood. CDR3 bases: TGTGCCAGCAGTTTCTCCAGTCCAATCTACGAGCAGTACTTC. Protein product: CASSFSSPIYEQYF.